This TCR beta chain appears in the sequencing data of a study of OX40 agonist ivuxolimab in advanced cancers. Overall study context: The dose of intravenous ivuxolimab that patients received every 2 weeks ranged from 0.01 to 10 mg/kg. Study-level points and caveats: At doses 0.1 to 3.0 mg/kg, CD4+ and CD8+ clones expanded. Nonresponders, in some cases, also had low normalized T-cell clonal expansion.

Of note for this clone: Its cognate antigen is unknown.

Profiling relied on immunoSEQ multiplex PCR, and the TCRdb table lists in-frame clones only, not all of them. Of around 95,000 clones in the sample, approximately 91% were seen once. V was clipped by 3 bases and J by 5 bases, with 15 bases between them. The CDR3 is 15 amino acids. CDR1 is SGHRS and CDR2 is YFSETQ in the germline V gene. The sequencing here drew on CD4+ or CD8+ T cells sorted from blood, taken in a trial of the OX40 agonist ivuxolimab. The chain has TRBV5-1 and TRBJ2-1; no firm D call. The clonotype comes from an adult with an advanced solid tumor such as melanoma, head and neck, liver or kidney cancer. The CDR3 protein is CASSSGPVGDNEQFF. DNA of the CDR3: TGCGCCAGCAGCTCGGGTCCGGTAGGAGACAATGAGCAGTTCTTC.